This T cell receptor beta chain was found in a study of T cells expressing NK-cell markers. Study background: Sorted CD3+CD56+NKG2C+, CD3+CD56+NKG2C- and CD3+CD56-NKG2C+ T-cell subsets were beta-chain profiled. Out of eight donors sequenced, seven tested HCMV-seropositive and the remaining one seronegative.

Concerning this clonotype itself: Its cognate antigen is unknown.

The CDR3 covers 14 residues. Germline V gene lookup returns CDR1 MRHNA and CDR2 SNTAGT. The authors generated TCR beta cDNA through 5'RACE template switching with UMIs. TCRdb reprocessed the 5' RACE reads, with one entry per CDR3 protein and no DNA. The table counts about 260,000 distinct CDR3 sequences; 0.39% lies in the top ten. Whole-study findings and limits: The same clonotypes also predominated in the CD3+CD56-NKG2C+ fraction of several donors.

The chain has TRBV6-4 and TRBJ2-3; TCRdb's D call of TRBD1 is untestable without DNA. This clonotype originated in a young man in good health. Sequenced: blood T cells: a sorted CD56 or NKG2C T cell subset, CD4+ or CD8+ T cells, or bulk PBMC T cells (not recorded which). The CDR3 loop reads CASSDGGSRDTQYF.